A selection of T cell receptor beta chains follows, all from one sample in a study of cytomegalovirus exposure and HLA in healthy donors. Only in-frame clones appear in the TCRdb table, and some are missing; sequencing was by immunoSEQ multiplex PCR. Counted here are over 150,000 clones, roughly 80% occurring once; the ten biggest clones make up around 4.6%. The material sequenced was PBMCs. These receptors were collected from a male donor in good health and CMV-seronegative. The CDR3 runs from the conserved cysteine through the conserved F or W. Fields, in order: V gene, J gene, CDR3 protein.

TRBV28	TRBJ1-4	CASSIWTGANEKLFF
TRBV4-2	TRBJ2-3	CASSQLTSGGTTSTDTQYF
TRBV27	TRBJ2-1	CASSLSSTGGNEQFF
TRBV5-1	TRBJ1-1	CASSLVGQGAVEAFF
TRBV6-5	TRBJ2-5	CASSQGETQYF
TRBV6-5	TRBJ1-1	CASTKNTGGRTEAFF
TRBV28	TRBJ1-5	CASNSQVGNQPQHF
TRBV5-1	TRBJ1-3	CASSLALGSGNTIYF
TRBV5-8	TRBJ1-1	CESEENTEAFF
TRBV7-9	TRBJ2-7	CASSLGRLYEQYF
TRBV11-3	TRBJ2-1	CASSPLGGGNEQFF
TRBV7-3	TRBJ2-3	CASSSLSHRGTTDTQYF
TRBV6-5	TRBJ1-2	CASKTAGQTNYGYTF
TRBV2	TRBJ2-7	CAINQGEQYF
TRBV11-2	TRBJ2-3	CASGAGRTDTQYF
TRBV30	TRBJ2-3	CASDTGVVDTQYF
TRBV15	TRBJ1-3	CATSRDRVGNTIYF
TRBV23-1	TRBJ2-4	CASSHRSGQIRNIQYF
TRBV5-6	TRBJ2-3	CASSLWGGGGSADTQYF